Below, 20 T cell receptor beta chains from the same sample are listed, as sequenced in a study of T cell responses to AZD1222 COVID-19 vaccine. Clones were read by immunoSEQ multiplex PCR, and TCRdb kept only the in-frame ones, dropping some. The data hold about 130,000 clones, with 80% to 95% observed a single time. The source was peripheral blood, collected on day 0 of AZD1222 vaccination. These receptors were taken from an adult in good health.

Concerning this clone itself: A junction end diverges from the germline sequence, so it may reflect a read error. The rearrangement links TRBV6-5 to TRBJ2-3; D is unresolved. The CDR3 extends over 13 amino acids. CDR1 MNHEY and CDR2 SVGAGI come from the germline V gene. CDR3 bases: TGCAGCACGGGTAGCCCTATTTGGGATACGCAGTATTTT. Protein sequence: CSTGSPIWDTQYF.

The genes are TRBV7-2 and TRBJ1-4, with 7 positions matching TRBD1. The germline V gene encodes CDR1 SGHTA and CDR2 FQGNSA. V lost 0 bases and J lost 7; bases outside the gene matches: 5. The CDR3 sequence is 15 residues long. The CDR3 region has the DNA TGTGCCAGCAGCTTAGCCCGAACAGGGGTTGAAAAACTGTTTTTT. This codes for CASSLARTGVEKLFF.

This chain connects TRBV15 to TRBJ2-3; 8 bases match TRBD2. With 6 bases clipped from V and 6 bases from J, the junction kept 11 bases outside the gene matches. The CDR3 runs to 15 residues. Germline V gene data show CDR1 as LNHNV and CDR2 as YYDKDF (reference sequence). The DNA for the CDR3 is TGTGCCACCAGGTGGATAGCGGGAACCCTTGATACGCAGTATTTT. It encodes CATRWIAGTLDTQYF.

V and J are TRBV28 and TRBJ2-7; D may be TRBD1 (5 bases). This CDR3 is 13 amino acids long. The germline V gene has CDR1 MDHEN and CDR2 SYDVKM. V was cut by 3 bases and J by 5 bases, with 11 bases left in between. CDR3 residues: CASSFSGRHEQYF. Written as DNA, the CDR3 is TGTGCCAGCAGTTTTTCAGGGCGTCACGAGCAGTACTTC. Based on the CDR3 plus reference TRBV28 and TRBJ2-7, the full variable domain is DVKVTQSSRYLVKRTGEKVFLECVQDMDHENMFWYRQDPGLGLRLIYFSYDVKMKEKGDIPEGYSVSREKKERFSLILESASTNQTSMYLCASSFSGRHEQYFGPGTRLTVT.

V is TRBV19 and J is TRBJ1-5; D is ambiguous. This CDR3 region has 15 residues. Germline values: CDR1 LNHDA, CDR2 SQIVND (reference sequence). V lost 5 bases and J lost 3, with 14 bases in between. In DNA, the CDR3 is TGTGCCAGTAGTCTAATACCGGGAGACAATCAGCCCCAGCATTTT. It codes for CASSLIPGDNQPQHF.

The J gene is TRBJ1-1, the V gene TRBV27; a weak D match, TRBD1 (5 bases). This CDR3 has 15 residues. Germline V CDR1 and CDR2: MNHEY, SMNVEV (reference sequence). Trimming took off 0 bases at V and 5 bases at J, with 13 bases between the two ends. The CDR3: CASSLSKGWGTEAFF. Written as DNA, the CDR3 is TGTGCCAGCAGTTTATCGAAGGGGTGGGGGACTGAAGCTTTCTTT.

The J gene is TRBJ1-1, the V gene TRBV4-2; no clear D gene. Germline V gene sequence: CDR1 LGHNA, CDR2 YNFKEQ. V shed 0 bases and J shed 1 base, with 6 bases lying between them. CDR3 length equals 14 residues. The CDR3 protein is CASSQDRENTEAFF. Written as DNA, the CDR3 is TGTGCCAGCAGCCAAGACAGAGAGAACACTGAAGCTTTCTTT.

J is TRBJ2-5 and V is TRBV11-2; TRBD1 agrees at 7 bases. The junction had 3 bases not matched to a gene; V was cut back by 6 bases and J by 5 bases. This CDR3 spans 12 amino acids. Germline V gene data show CDR1 as SGHAT and CDR2 as FQNNGV. The CDR3: CASRTGRETQYF. In DNA, the CDR3 is TGTGCCAGCAGGACAGGGCGGGAGACCCAGTACTTC. The whole variable domain, remainder taken from reference TRBV11-2 and TRBJ2-5, is EAGVAQSPRYKIIEKRQSVAFWCNPISGHATLYWYQQILGQGPKLLIQFQNNGVVDDSQLPKDRFSAERLKGVDSTLKIQPAKLEDSAVYLCASRTGRETQYFGPGTRLLVL.

The sample holds one count of this clone. The chain carries TRBV2 and TRBJ2-3; D is perhaps TRBD1 or TRBD2 (5 bases each). Germline CDR1 SNHLY, CDR2 FYNNEI. The ends were cut back, 6 bases at V and 4 bases at J, with 8 bases in the middle. This CDR3 spans 12 amino acids. The CDR3 reads CASRGTADTQYF. CDR3 DNA: TGTGCCAGCAGGGGGACGGCAGATACGCAGTATTTT. The full variable domain, rest sourced from reference TRBV2 and TRBJ2-3, is EPEVTQTPSHQVTQMGQEVILRCVPISNHLYFYWYRQILGQKVEFLVSFYNNEISEKSEIFDDQFSVERPDGSNFTLKIRSTKLEDSAMYFCASRGTADTQYFGPGTRLTVL.

This rearrangement joins TRBV10-3 to TRBJ1-1, with unresolved D. The V and J ends lost 2 bases and 4 bases respectively, with 11 bases between them. The CDR3 spans 14 residues. Germline lookup yields CDR1 ENHRY and CDR2 SYGVKD. The CDR3 region is CAISEGVSSTEAFF. The CDR3 DNA follows: TGTGCCATCAGTGAGGGGGTTTCTAGCACTGAAGCTTTCTTT.

The chain's CDR3 is CASSQDEPSGAYNEQFF. The DNA for the CDR3 is TGCGCCAGCAGCCAAGATGAACCGAGCGGGGCCTACAATGAGCAGTTCTTC. V gene TRBV4-1 combines with J gene TRBJ2-1, with 7 bases lining up with TRBD2. The CDR3 covers 17 residues. Germline lookup yields CDR1 MGHRA and CDR2 YSYEKL. With 0 bases clipped from V and 2 bases from J, the junction kept 7 bases outside the gene matches.

The V call is TRBV7-2, the J call TRBJ2-7; 8 bases map to TRBD2. Looked up from germline, CDR1 is SGHTA and CDR2 is FQGNSA. J gave up 0 bases and V 4 bases, and 8 bases lay outside the gene matches. This CDR3 is built from 16 residues. The CDR3 protein is CASSSIAGRSSYEQYF. DNA for the CDR3: TGTGCCAGCAGCTCGATAGCGGGACGGAGCTCCTACGAGCAGTACTTC. The full variable domain, rest sourced from reference TRBV7-2 and TRBJ2-7, is GAGVSQSPSNKVTEKGKDVELRCDPISGHTALYWYRQSLGQGLEFLIYFQGNSAPDKSGLPSDRFSAERTGGSVSTLTIQRTQQEDSAVYLCASSSIAGRSSYEQYFGPGTRLTVT.

The gene calls are TRBV28 and TRBJ2-7, with D perhaps matching TRBD1 (7 bases). CDR1 is MDHEN and CDR2 is SYDVKM in the germline V gene. V lost 6 bases and J lost 8, with 14 bases in between. CDR3 size: 12 residues. CDR3 sequence: CASRVRGEKQYF. DNA of the CDR3: TGTGCCAGCAGGGTCAGGGGGGAAAAGCAGTACTTC.

The chain carries TRBV18 and TRBJ1-2; TRBD1 agrees at 7 bases. Germline V gene sequence: CDR1 KGHSH, CDR2 LQKENI. The CDR3 consists of 14 residues. Germline trimming cut 3 bases from V and 7 bases from J; bases unmatched to any gene: 8. CDR3 sequence (DNA): TGTGCCAGCTCACCCGACAGGGCAACCTCTGGCTACACCTTC. This translates into CASSPDRATSGYTF. Based on the CDR3 plus reference TRBV18 and TRBJ1-2, the full variable domain is NAGVMQNPRHLVRRRGQEARLRCSPMKGHSHVYWYRQLPEEGLKFMVYLQKENIIDESGMPKERFSAEFPKEGPSILRIQQVVRGDSAAYFCASSPDRATSGYTFGSGTRLTVV.

The gene calls are TRBV19 and TRBJ1-2; TRBD1 agrees at 7 bases. This CDR3 has 13 residues. V shed 5 bases, J shed 8 bases, and the junction held 8 bases outside the gene matches. The V gene's germline CDR1 is LNHDA and CDR2 SQIVND (reference sequence). The CDR3 region has the DNA TGTGCCAGTAGTGCAACAGGGGTCGGCGGCTACACCTTC. Translating it yields CASSATGVGGYTF.

The chain links TRBV27 to TRBJ2-7; tentative D call: TRBD1 (6 bases). From germline, CDR1 is MNHEY and CDR2 SMNVEV (reference sequence). The V and J ends lost 6 bases and 1 base respectively, with 10 bases between them. The CDR3 length is 13 residues. CDR3 DNA sequence: TGTGCCAGCAGGCGGACAGAGTCCTACGAGCAGTACTTC. Its protein is CASRRTESYEQYF.

This clone has more than one count but fewer than ten. The chain carries TRBV4-2 and TRBJ2-1; tentative D call: TRBD1 (6 bases). Germline values: CDR1 LGHNA, CDR2 YNFKEQ. V lost 2 bases, J lost 4 bases, and 15 bases lay in between. This CDR3 region has 16 residues. DNA for the CDR3: TGTGCCAGCAGCCAACAAGTTCAGGGGCTGTACAATGAGCAGTTCTTC. Translating it yields CASSQQVQGLYNEQFF.

The CDR3 region has the DNA TGTGCCAGCAGTATTAGGAGGGTGGGGACCACTGAAGCTTTCTTT. Translation: CASSIRRVGTTEAFF. V is TRBV28 and J is TRBJ1-1; a possible D gene is TRBD1 (5 bases). The CDR3 is made up of 15 amino acids. Looked up from germline, CDR1 is MDHEN and CDR2 is SYDVKM. V lost 5 bases and J lost 4, with 17 bases in between.

This clone was picked up one time. J is TRBJ1-2 and V is TRBV7-3; the D gene is possibly TRBD1 (6 bases). Trimming took off 1 base at V and 6 bases at J, with 9 bases between the two ends. The CDR3 extends over 13 amino acids. Germline V gives CDR1 SGHTA, CDR2 FQGTGA. CDR3 loop: CASSLNTGHGYTF. CDR3 coding DNA: TGTGCCAGCAGCTTAAACACAGGGCATGGCTACACCTTC.

The chain employs TRBV5-1 and TRBJ2-1; 8 bases map to TRBD2. Germline CDR1 SGHRS, CDR2 YFSETQ. The CDR3 length is 14 residues. V was pared by 2 bases and J by 6 bases, with 4 bases of the junction left unmatched. CDR3 sequence (DNA): TGCGCCAGCAGCTTCCGGGAGGGACTCAATGAGCAGTTCTTC. Translated, it gives CASSFREGLNEQFF.